Below are 28 T cell receptor beta chains sequenced from a single sample in a study of T cells in Graves' hyperthyroidism and ophthalmopathy. RNA transcripts were the template for amplifying TCR beta CDR3 regions. First-round RT-PCR targeting the TCR CDR3 was performed with the HTBI primer set. TCRdb re-analysed the multiplex PCR reads in MiXCR, keeping a single row per CDR3 protein. The repertoire holds about 740,000 distinct CDR3 sequences, with 14% as singletons. Material for sequencing was blood. The origin of the receptors is a woman aged 18-29 years with Graves' hyperthyroidism.

This clonotype was seen many times. CDR3 DNA: TGTGCCAGCAGTACGCCCGGGACAGGGGTTTATAGCAATCAGCCCCAGCATTTT. This translates into CASSTPGTGVYSNQPQHF. V is TRBV6-1 and J is TRBJ1-5; 10 positions match TRBD1. The ends lost 5 bases at V and 0 bases at J; junction bases unmatched: 10. This CDR3 comprises 18 residues. The V gene's germline CDR1 is MNHNS and CDR2 SASEGT.

In this sample, this clonotype turned up many times. This chain joins TRBV10-3 and TRBJ1-4, with D perhaps TRBD1 (5 bases). The CDR3 is 13 amino acids. Per germline, CDR1 ENHRY and CDR2 SYGVKD. With 8 bases removed from V and 2 bases from J, the gap between germline ends came to 9 bases. The CDR3 loop reads CAIGGLTNEKLFF. In DNA form, the CDR3 reads TGTGCCATCGGGGGGTTGACTAATGAAAAACTGTTTTTT.

In this sample, this clonotype turned up many times. The chain links TRBV30 to TRBJ1-1, with D perhaps TRBD1 (5 bases). The CDR3 runs to 15 residues. With 4 bases removed from V and 4 bases from J, the gap between germline ends came to 19 bases. Germline values: CDR1 GTSNPN, CDR2 SVGIG (reference sequence). This CDR3 is CAWTPRGTSLTEAFF. In nucleotides, the CDR3 is TGTGCCTGGACCCCTCGGGGGACTTCGCTCACTGAAGCTTTCTTT.

This sequence joins TRBV28 and TRBJ2-1, with D unclear. CDR1 and CDR2 from the germline V gene are MDHEN and SYDVKM. There are 13 residues in the CDR3. The ends were cut back, 8 bases at V and 1 base at J, with 9 bases in the middle. The CDR3 loop is CASWASSYNEQFF. In nucleotides, the CDR3 is TGTGCCAGCTGGGCCTCATCCTACAATGAGCAGTTCTTC.

The sample holds many counts of this clonotype. This chain connects TRBV20-1 to TRBJ2-7, with a weak D call TRBD2 (5 bases). Germline assignment: CDR1 DFQATT and CDR2 SNEGSKA (reference sequence). Trimming shortened V by 7 bases and J by 0 bases, and 13 bases separated the two germline ends. The CDR3 has 13 amino acids. DNA for the CDR3: TGCAGTGGGGCTCAGGAGGACTCCTACGAGCAGTACTTC. As protein: CSGAQEDSYEQYF.

This clonotype was counted ten times or more. The J gene is TRBJ1-2, the V gene TRBV7-9; no reliable D call. Germline lookup yields CDR1 SEHNR and CDR2 FQNEAQ (reference sequence). CDR3 length: 13 amino acids. V was trimmed by 1 base and J by 9 bases, leaving 12 bases between them. The CDR3 loop is CASSLGYSYSYTF. In DNA, the CDR3 is TGTGCCAGCAGCTTAGGGTACAGTTATAGCTACACCTTC.

The V call is TRBV5-5, the J call TRBJ1-5; D remains ambiguous. There are 14 residues in the CDR3. Germline V gene lookup returns CDR1 SGHKS and CDR2 YYEKEE (reference sequence). Trimming cost V 0 bases and J 3 bases, with 7 bases left between them. CDR3 amino acids: CASSLEAVNQPQHF. CDR3 sequence (DNA): TGTGCCAGCAGCTTGGAAGCCGTCAATCAGCCCCAGCATTTT.

The chain has TRBV28 and TRBJ2-1, with 9 nucleotides matching TRBD1. Germline loops: CDR1 MDHEN, CDR2 SYDVKM. The junction had 9 bases not matched to a gene; V was cut back by 5 bases and J by 7 bases. The CDR3 has 15 residues. CDR3 loop: CASSPAGTGLNEQFF. The CDR3 DNA reads as TGTGCCAGCAGTCCGGCCGGGACAGGGTTAAATGAGCAGTTCTTC.

Comment on this clonotype: Mismatch with germline at one junction end may stem from a read error. CDR3 protein: CSARIWASGNNGELFF. In DNA, the CDR3 is TGCAGTGCTAGGATCTGGGCTAGCGGGAACAACGGGGAGCTGTTTTTT. V usage is TRBV20-1 and J usage is TRBJ2-2; 9 nucleotides match TRBD2. Germline CDR1 is DFQATT and CDR2 is SNEGSKA (reference sequence). The CDR3 contains 16 residues.

This chain connects TRBV4-1 to TRBJ2-5; unclear D gene. Germline values: CDR1 MGHRA, CDR2 YSYEKL. Trimming stripped 3 bases from V and 6 bases from J, with 11 bases between. The CDR3 is made up of 13 amino acids. Here the CDR3 reads CASSHGPKKTQYF. The CDR3 nucleotides read TGCGCCAGCAGCCACGGGCCCAAGAAGACCCAGTACTTC.

V usage is TRBV4-1 and J usage is TRBJ2-7; unclear D gene. From germline, CDR1 is MGHRA and CDR2 YSYEKL. The CDR3 contains 14 residues. Between the trimmed V and J ends, which lost 5 bases and 3 bases, there was a span of 14 bases. This CDR3 reads CASSNNMEYYEQYF. The CDR3 nucleotides read TGCGCCAGCAGCAATAACATGGAGTACTACGAGCAGTACTTC.

CDR3 DNA sequence: TGTGCCTGGAGTGTACAGCAGGGGGCGAATAGCAATCAGCCCCAGCATTTT. Its protein product is CAWSVQQGANSNQPQHF. This chain links TRBV30 with TRBJ1-5; 8 nucleotides agree with TRBD1. Germline V CDR1 and CDR2: GTSNPN, SVGIG (reference sequence). Trimming cost V 0 bases and J 0 bases; bases outside gene matches: 7. The CDR3 loop spans 17 amino acids.

CDR3 region: CASSGMRVNTEAFF. The CDR3 DNA reads as TGTGCCAGCAGTGGTATGAGGGTGAACACTGAAGCTTTCTTT. This chain connects TRBV2 to TRBJ1-1; D gene unclear. CDR1 is SNHLY, CDR2 FYNNEI, per germline. The CDR3 sequence is 14 residues long. V gave up 4 bases and J gave up 0 bases, with 9 bases separating them.

This clonotype has a handful of counts. The chain uses TRBV28 and TRBJ1-6; 8 bases are a match to TRBD1. The CDR3 is 14 amino acids. Germline V gene sequence: CDR1 MDHEN, CDR2 SYDVKM. The junction had 0 bases not matched to a gene; V was cut back by 3 bases and J by 5 bases. The CDR3 sequence is CASSLTGDNSPLHF. Here the CDR3 DNA reads TGTGCCAGCAGTTTGACAGGGGATAATTCACCCCTCCACTTT.

The chain recombines TRBV29-1 with TRBJ2-5; D may correspond to TRBD1 or TRBD2 (5 bases each). Germline CDR1 and CDR2: SQVTM and ANQGSEA. The V end lost 6 bases, the J end lost 4 bases, and 21 bases lay between the germline ends. This CDR3 is built from 15 residues. For the CDR3, the DNA is TGCAGCGTCTGTGCAGGGACGCATTTACGAGAGACCCAGTACTTC. It yields the protein CSVCAGTHLRETQYF.

This clonotype was picked up a small number of times. This could be a read error, since a much larger clone is one nucleotide away. V is TRBV2 and J is TRBJ2-1, with D maybe TRBD2 (5 bases). Germline V gives CDR1 SNHLY, CDR2 FYNNEI. The CDR3 covers 16 residues. V lost 5 bases, J lost 2 bases, and 16 bases lay in between. CDR3 DNA sequence: TGTGCCAGCAGTCCAACTAGTCTTAGCCCCTACAATGAGCAGTTCTTC. Its translation is CASSPTSLSPYNEQFF.

This chain connects TRBV7-6 to TRBJ1-1; 9 positions match TRBD1. Per the germline V gene, CDR1 is SGHVS and CDR2 is FNYEAQ. The CDR3 contains 15 residues. V lost 5 bases and J lost 3; bases outside the gene matches: 7. CDR3 sequence (DNA): TGTGCCAGCAGCCCTCGACAGGGGGGGGACACTGAAGCTTTCTTT. Protein product: CASSPRQGGDTEAFF.

This clonotype was seen a few times. The chain is built from TRBV6-2 or TRBV6-3 and TRBJ1-2, with a weak D call TRBD1 (6 bases). Germline CDR1 MNHEY, CDR2 SVGEGT. Trimming shortened V by 2 bases and J by 0 bases, and 13 bases separated the two germline ends. This CDR3 has 16 residues. CDR3: CASSYVGTPANYGYTF. For the CDR3, the DNA is TGTGCCAGCAGTTACGTCGGGACACCAGCTAACTATGGCTACACCTTC.

The rearrangement uses TRBV24-1 and TRBJ1-5; D possibly corresponds to TRBD1 (6 bases). This CDR3 comprises 16 residues. The V and J ends lost 3 bases and 5 bases respectively, with 16 bases between them. CDR1 and CDR2 (germline): KGHDR, SFDVKD. The CDR3 DNA reads as TGTGCCACCAGTGATCCCAAGGGGGGGGCCCATCAGCCCCAGCATTTT. Protein sequence: CATSDPKGGAHQPQHF.

This clonotype came up many times. This rearrangement joins TRBV28 to TRBJ2-1; 7 bases agree with TRBD2. The CDR3 contains 16 residues. The ends lost 6 bases at V and 6 bases at J; junction bases unmatched: 14. The germline V gene has CDR1 MDHEN and CDR2 SYDVKM. CDR3 nucleotides: TGTGCCAGCAGAAATCAGCGGGATTGGTGGTCCAATGAGCAGTTCTTC. This codes for CASRNQRDWWSNEQFF.

This clonotype was counted a single time. This may be a read error: a much more frequent sequence differs by one nucleotide. CDR3 nucleotide sequence: TGTGCCAGCGGGTTTAGGGGTGGAATCGGCGCTGTCAAAAACATTCAGTACTTC. It is translated as CASGFRGGIGAVKNIQYF. This chain uses TRBV12-3 or TRBV12-4 with TRBJ2-4; possible D gene TRBD1, 5 bases. The V end lost 8 bases, the J end lost 3 bases, and 26 bases lay between the germline ends. The CDR3 is 18 residues long.

The chain uses TRBV27 and TRBJ2-2; a possible D gene is TRBD2 (5 bases). V dropped 3 bases and J dropped 7 bases, with 18 bases sitting between them. The germline V gene encodes CDR1 MNHEY and CDR2 SMNVEV (reference sequence). The CDR3 sequence is 16 residues long. Written as DNA, the CDR3 is TGTGCCAGCAGTTTGGCGGGCTGGAATGGCGGCGGGGAGCTGTTTTTT. Protein sequence: CASSLAGWNGGGELFF.

The chain couples TRBV20-1 to TRBJ2-1; D is unclear. The CDR3 has 14 amino acids. Between the trimmed V and J ends, which lost 3 bases and 3 bases, there was a span of 12 bases. CDR1 is DFQATT, CDR2 SNEGSKA, per germline (reference sequence). CDR3 coding DNA: TGCAGTGCTAGTGGCGGAATTGTCTACAATGAGCAGTTCTTC. Translating gives CSASGGIVYNEQFF.

This clonotype was recorded many times. J is TRBJ2-7 and V is TRBV11-2, with unresolved D. CDR1 and CDR2 (germline): SGHAT, FQNNGV. This CDR3 is built from 16 residues. Trimming stripped 0 bases from V and 3 bases from J, with 15 bases between. For the CDR3, the DNA is TGTGCCAGCAGCTTAGATATGGTACCACGCCTCTACGAGCAGTACTTC. Translation gives CASSLDMVPRLYEQYF.

This clonotype was found a few times. The V gene is TRBV20-1, the J gene TRBJ2-7; maybe TRBD2 (6 bases). V was pared by 6 bases and J by 4 bases, with 16 bases between. CDR1 and CDR2 (germline): DFQATT, SNEGSKA (reference sequence). The CDR3 consists of 13 residues. This chain's CDR3 is CSARRGGLYEQYF. The CDR3 coding sequence is TGCAGTGCCCGGAGGGGAGGTCTTTACGAGCAGTACTTC.

A few counts support this clonotype. The chain couples TRBV24-1 to TRBJ2-3, with D unclear. Germline lookup yields CDR1 KGHDR and CDR2 SFDVKD. The CDR3 totals 16 residues. The V and J ends lost 1 base and 1 base respectively, with 11 bases between them. The CDR3 bases are TGTGCCACCAGTGATTTCCCACGGTCAGGCACAGATACGCAGTATTTT. It codes for CATSDFPRSGTDTQYF.

This clonotype was seen ten or more times. The chain is built from TRBV7-3 and TRBJ2-7; TRBD2 matches at 8 bases. V shed 0 bases and J 4 bases; nucleotides not matched to a gene: 8. CDR3 size: 16 residues. Germline lookup yields CDR1 SGHTA and CDR2 FQGTGA. CDR3 sequence reads: CASSLTGSSGLYEQYF. CDR3 coding DNA: TGTGCCAGCAGCTTAACGGGGTCTAGCGGGCTGTACGAGCAGTACTTC. Complete variable domain (other parts from reference TRBV7-3 and TRBJ2-7): GAGVSQTPSNKVTEKGKYVELRCDPISGHTALYWYRQSLGQGPEFLIYFQGTGAADDSGLPNDRFFAVRPEGSVSTLKIQRTERGDSAVYLCASSLTGSSGLYEQYFGPGTRLTVT.

This clonotype was detected a few times. The rearrangement uses TRBV7-6 and TRBJ1-4; TRBD1 agrees at 8 bases. The CDR3 loop spans 16 amino acids. Germline trimming cut 5 bases from V and 3 bases from J; bases unmatched to any gene: 8. Germline V CDR1 and CDR2: SGHVS, FNYEAQ. The CDR3 loop reads CASSAYRGWANEKLFF. The CDR3 DNA follows: TGTGCCAGCAGCGCCTACAGGGGGTGGGCTAATGAAAAACTGTTTTTT.